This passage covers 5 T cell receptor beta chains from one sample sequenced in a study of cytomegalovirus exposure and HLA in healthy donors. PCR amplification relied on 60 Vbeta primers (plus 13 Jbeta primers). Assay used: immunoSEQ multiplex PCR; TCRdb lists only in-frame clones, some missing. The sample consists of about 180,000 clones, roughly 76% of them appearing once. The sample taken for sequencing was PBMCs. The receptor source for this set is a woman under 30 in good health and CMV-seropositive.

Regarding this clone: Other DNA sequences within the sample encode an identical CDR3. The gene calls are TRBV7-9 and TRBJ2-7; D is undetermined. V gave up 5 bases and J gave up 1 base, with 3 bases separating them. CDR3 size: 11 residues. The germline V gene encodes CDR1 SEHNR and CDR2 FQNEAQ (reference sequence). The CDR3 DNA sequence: TGTGCCAGCAGCCCATCCTACGAGCAGTACTTC. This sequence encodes CASSPSYEQYF. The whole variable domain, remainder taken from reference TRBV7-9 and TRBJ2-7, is DTGVSQNPRHKITKRGQNVTFRCDPISEHNRLYWYRQTLGQGPEFLTYFQNEAQLEKSRLLSDRFSAERPKGSFSTLEIQRTEQGDSAMYLCASSPSYEQYFGPGTRLTVT.

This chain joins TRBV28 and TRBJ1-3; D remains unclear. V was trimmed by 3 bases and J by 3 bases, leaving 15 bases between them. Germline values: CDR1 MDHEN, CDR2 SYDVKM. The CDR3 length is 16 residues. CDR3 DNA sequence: TGTGCCAGCAGTTTGGGAAACTGGAGGAGTGGAAACACCATATATTTT. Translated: CASSLGNWRSGNTIYF.

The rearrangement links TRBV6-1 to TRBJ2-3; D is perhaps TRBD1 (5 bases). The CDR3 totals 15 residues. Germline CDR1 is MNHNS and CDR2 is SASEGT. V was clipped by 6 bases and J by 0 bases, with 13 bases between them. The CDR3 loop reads CASRRGHTSTDTQYF. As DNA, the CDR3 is TGTGCCAGCAGGCGCGGACACACAAGCACAGATACGCAGTATTTT.

DNA for the CDR3: TGTGCCAGTAGGAAAACGGGGGGGCGGAATTCACCCCTCCACTTT. Translated, it gives CASRKTGGRNSPLHF. This rearrangement joins TRBV19 to TRBJ1-6, with D possibly TRBD1 on 6 matching bases. The germline V and J ends were trimmed by 6 bases and 7 bases, with 16 bases remaining between them. The CDR3 loop spans 15 amino acids. CDR1 and CDR2 from the germline V gene are LNHDA and SQIVND (reference sequence). The full variable domain, in which reference TRBV19 and TRBJ1-6 provide the parts outside the CDR3, is DGGITQSPKYLFRKEGQNVTLSCEQNLNHDAMYWYRQDPGQGLRLIYYSQIVNDFQKGDIAEGYSVSREKKESFPLTVTSAQKNPTAFYLCASRKTGGRNSPLHFGNGTRLTVT.

The DNA for the CDR3 is TGTGCCAGCAGCTTAGCGTTGACAGGGGAGGATCAGCCCCAGCATTTT. The encoded protein is CASSLALTGEDQPQHF. This rearrangement joins TRBV7-9 to TRBJ1-5; 8 positions match TRBD1. CDR3 length: 16 amino acids. CDR1 and CDR2 (germline): SEHNR, FQNEAQ (reference sequence). V lost 0 bases, J lost 5 bases, and 6 bases stayed unmatched. The full variable domain, rest sourced from reference TRBV7-9 and TRBJ1-5, is DTGVSQNPRHKITKRGQNVTFRCDPISEHNRLYWYRQTLGQGPEFLTYFQNEAQLEKSRLLSDRFSAERPKGSFSTLEIQRTEQGDSAMYLCASSLALTGEDQPQHFGDGTRLSIL.